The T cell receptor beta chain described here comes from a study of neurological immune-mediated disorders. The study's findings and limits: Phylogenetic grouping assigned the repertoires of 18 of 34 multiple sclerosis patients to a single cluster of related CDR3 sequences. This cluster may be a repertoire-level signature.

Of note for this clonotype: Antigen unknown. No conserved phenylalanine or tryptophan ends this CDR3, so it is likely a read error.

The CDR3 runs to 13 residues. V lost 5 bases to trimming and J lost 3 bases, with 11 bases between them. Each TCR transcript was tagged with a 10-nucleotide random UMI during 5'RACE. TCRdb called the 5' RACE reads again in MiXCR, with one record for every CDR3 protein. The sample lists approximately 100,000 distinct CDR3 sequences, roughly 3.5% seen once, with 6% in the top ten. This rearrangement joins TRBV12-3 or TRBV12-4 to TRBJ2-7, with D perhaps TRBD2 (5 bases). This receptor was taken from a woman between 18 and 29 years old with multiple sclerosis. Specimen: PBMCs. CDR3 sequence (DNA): TGTGCCAGCAGTCCCGGACTTCTCTACGAGCAGTACTGC. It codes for CASSPGLLYEQYC.